The 3 T cell receptor beta chains reported below all come from one sample, sequenced in a study of metastatic and nonmetastatic thyroid tumors. Every patient underwent thyroid surgery untreated. TCRdb reassembled clones from the PCR reads with MiXCR. The sample holds 30,000 to 40,000 clones; about 31% are singletons and the top ten take 6.5% to 9%. The sequenced sample consisted of blood. The source of these receptors is a female donor with papillary thyroid cancer or a benign thyroid nodule (not recorded which). Some clones in this sample may be carry-over from other donors' samples.

This clone occurred many times. V gene TRBV7-2 combines with J gene TRBJ2-5, with unresolved D. Germline CDR1 is SGHTA and CDR2 is FQGNSA. V dropped 5 bases and J dropped 5 bases, with 12 bases sitting between them. The CDR3 runs 13 residues. The CDR3 DNA follows: TGTGCCAGCAGCCCTCTAAGCCTGGAGACCCAGTACTTC. Encoded protein: CASSPLSLETQYF.

This clone was seen repeatedly, ten times or more. This chain uses TRBV7-2 with TRBJ2-5, with TRBD1 matching over 9 bases. Trimming cost V 2 bases and J 1 base; bases outside gene matches: 2. Looked up from germline, CDR1 is SGHTA and CDR2 is FQGNSA. This CDR3 spans 15 amino acids. The CDR3 bases are TGTGCCAGCAGCTTAAGGACAGGGGTCCAAGAGACCCAGTACTTC. Its translation: CASSLRTGVQETQYF.

Many counts were recorded for this clone. V is TRBV10-3 and J is TRBJ2-7, with TRBD2 matching 9 bases. The CDR3 is made up of 16 amino acids. V trimming: 1 base; J trimming: 0 bases; junction bases outside the gene matches: 4. In germline, CDR1 is ENHRY, CDR2 SYGVKD. The CDR3 DNA reads TGTGCCATCAGTGAGTGGTTAGCGGGGGACTCCTACGAGCAGTACTTC. Protein: CAISEWLAGDSYEQYF.